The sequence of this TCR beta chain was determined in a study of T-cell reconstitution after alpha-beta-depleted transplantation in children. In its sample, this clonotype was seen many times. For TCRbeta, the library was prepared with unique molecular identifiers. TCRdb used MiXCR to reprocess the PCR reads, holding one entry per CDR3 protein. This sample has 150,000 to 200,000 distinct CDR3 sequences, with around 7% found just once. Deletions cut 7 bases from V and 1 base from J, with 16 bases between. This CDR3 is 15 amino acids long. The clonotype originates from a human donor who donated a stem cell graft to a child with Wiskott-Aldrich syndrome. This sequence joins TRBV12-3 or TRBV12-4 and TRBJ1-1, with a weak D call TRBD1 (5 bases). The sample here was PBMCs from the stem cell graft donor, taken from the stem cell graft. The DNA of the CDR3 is TGTGCCAGCAATATATTCGGGGCGGCGAACACTGAAGCTTTCTTT. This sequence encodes CASNIFGAANTEAFF.